This T cell receptor (beta chain) was recorded in a study of T cell responses to AZD1222 COVID-19 vaccine. The CDR3 totals 17 residues. CDR1 is LGHNA, CDR2 YSLEER, per germline. Trimming took 2 bases from V and 3 from J, leaving 20 bases between them. Sequencing used immunoSEQ multiplex PCR; TCRdb keeps in-frame clones, though not all of them. The sample has 85,000 to 130,000 clones; 80% to 90% are singletons. This material consisted of peripheral blood, taken on day 0 of AZD1222 vaccination. This receptor was identified in an adult in good health. V and J are TRBV4-3 and TRBJ2-7; D ambiguous. The CDR3: CASSQSVGHPLYYEQYF. The CDR3 coding sequence is TGCGCCAGCAGCCAAAGCGTAGGGCACCCACTTTACTACGAGCAGTACTTC.